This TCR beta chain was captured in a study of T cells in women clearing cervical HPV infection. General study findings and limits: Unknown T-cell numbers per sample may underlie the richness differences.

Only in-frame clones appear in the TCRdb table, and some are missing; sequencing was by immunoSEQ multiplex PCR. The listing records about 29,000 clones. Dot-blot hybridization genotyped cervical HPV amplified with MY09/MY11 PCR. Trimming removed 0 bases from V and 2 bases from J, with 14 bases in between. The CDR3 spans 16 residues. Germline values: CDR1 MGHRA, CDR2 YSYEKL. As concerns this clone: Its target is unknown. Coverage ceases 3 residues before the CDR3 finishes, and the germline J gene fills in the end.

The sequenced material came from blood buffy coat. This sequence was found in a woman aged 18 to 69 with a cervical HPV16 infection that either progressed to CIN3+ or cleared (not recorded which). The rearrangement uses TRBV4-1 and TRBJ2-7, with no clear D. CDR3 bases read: TGCGCCAGCAGCCAAGAAACGGTTCTAGGCCCCTACGAG. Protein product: CASSQETVLGPYE. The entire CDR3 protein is CASSQETVLGPYEQYF.